The sequence of this TCR beta chain was determined in a study of a mutant IDH1 vaccine in newly diagnosed glioma. Method: immunoSEQ multiplex PCR; TCRdb's copy keeps in-frame clones and lacks some. The repertoire holds over 30,000 clones, with around four fifths as singletons. In regard to this clone: Its target is not known.

The time point was: baseline, week 1 (first vaccination visit). Treatment here: pre-vaccination baseline after standard-of-care therapy. Whole-study findings and limits: Induction of immune responses by the vaccine occurred in 93.3% of patients.

This CDR3 has 15 amino acids. V was trimmed by 2 bases and J by 8 bases, leaving 15 bases between them. Germline CDR1 reads SGHTA; CDR2 reads FQGNSA. This clonotype was sampled from a man aged 45 to 65 with glioma. Some clones in this sample may be carry-over from other donors' samples. This chain joins TRBV7-2 and TRBJ2-2; D may be TRBD2 (6 bases). The sequenced sample was peripheral blood mononuclear cells (PBMCs), obtained from a glioma patient treated with radiotherapy, temozolomide or both. The CDR3 DNA reads TGTGCCAGCAGCTTAAGTGCCGGGGGATCGGGGGAGCTGTTTTTT. Encoded protein: CASSLSAGGSGELFF. Full variable domain (outside the CDR3, taken from reference TRBV7-2 and TRBJ2-2): GAGVSQSPSNKVTEKGKDVELRCDPISGHTALYWYRQSLGQGLEFLIYFQGNSAPDKSGLPSDRFSAERTGGSVSTLTIQRTQQEDSAVYLCASSLSAGGSGELFFGEGSRLTVL.